What follows are 20 T cell receptor beta chains derived from one specimen sequenced in a study of blood T cell repertoires in COVID-19. Libraries were prepared by immunoSEQ multiplex PCR; TCRdb keeps only in-frame clonotypes and omits some of them. The sample holds approximately 300,000 clones, 90% seen once. Material for sequencing was peripheral blood. These receptors came from a woman aged 30 to 39 with COVID-19, enrolled during active disease.

The chain joins TRBV11-2 to TRBJ2-7; the match to TRBD1 covers 10 bases. V lost 8 bases and J lost 2; bases outside the gene matches: 12. This CDR3 has 16 residues. Germline values: CDR1 SGHAT, CDR2 FQNNGV. CDR3 in amino acids: CASRGWAGQGTYEQYF. The CDR3 DNA reads TGTGCCAGCCGAGGTTGGGCGGGACAGGGGACCTACGAGCAGTACTTC.

This clone was recorded once. The rearrangement joins TRBV28 to TRBJ2-7; no clear D. The CDR3 covers 13 residues. Germline-derived CDR1 and CDR2 are MDHEN and SYDVKM. The germline V and J ends were trimmed by 0 bases and 5 bases, with 8 bases remaining between them. CDR3 sequence: CASSLWGTDEQYF. The CDR3 DNA reads TGTGCCAGCAGTTTATGGGGCACAGACGAGCAGTACTTC.

This sequence joins TRBV10-3 and TRBJ1-4, with 8 bases identical to TRBD1. Germline CDR1 is ENHRY and CDR2 is SYGVKD. Germline trimming cut 4 bases from V and 7 bases from J; bases unmatched to any gene: 8. The CDR3 is 15 amino acids. The CDR3: CAISAETGASEKLFF. In DNA, the CDR3 is TGTGCCATCAGTGCCGAGACAGGGGCTTCTGAAAAACTGTTTTTT.

The chain employs TRBV10-3 and TRBJ2-5; maybe TRBD1 (6 bases). CDR1 and CDR2 (germline): ENHRY, SYGVKD. The CDR3 covers 15 residues. The V end was cut by 5 bases, the J end by 5 bases, with 18 bases between. In DNA, the CDR3 is TGTGCCATCAGTCAGTGGTCCCCAGGGGTCGAGACCCAGTACTTC. Protein sequence: CAISQWSPGVETQYF.

The chain joins TRBV4-1 to TRBJ2-1; maybe TRBD1 (6 bases). This CDR3 is built from 16 residues. The V gene's germline CDR1 is MGHRA and CDR2 YSYEKL. Trimming shortened V by 1 base and J by 7 bases, and 17 bases separated the two germline ends. The CDR3 DNA is TGCGCCAGCAGCCAAGGAGTTAACAGGGAAATTAATGAGCAGTTCTTC. It translates to CASSQGVNREINEQFF.

The chain joins TRBV19 to TRBJ2-3; D may be TRBD2 (5 bases). Germline CDR1 and CDR2: LNHDA and SQIVND (reference sequence). Trimming pared 9 bases from V and 2 bases from J, leaving 12 bases between. The CDR3 consists of 13 residues. The CDR3 spells CASGGSLTDTQYF. The CDR3 DNA reads TGTGCCAGCGGCGGGTCCCTCACAGATACGCAGTATTTT.

The J gene is TRBJ2-3, the V gene TRBV27; weak D call: TRBD1 (5 bases). This CDR3 is 14 amino acids long. Trimming took 5 bases from V and 4 from J, leaving 13 bases between them. From germline, CDR1 is MNHEY and CDR2 SMNVEV (reference sequence). DNA of the CDR3: TGTGCCAGCAGTGGTCTCCCCAGGGCAGATACGCAGTATTTT. Protein: CASSGLPRADTQYF.

DNA of the CDR3: TGTGCCAGCAGCTTAGAGGCCAGTGTAAATACTGAAGCTTTCTTT. Amino acid sequence: CASSLEASVNTEAFF. This chain links TRBV11-2 with TRBJ1-1, with unresolved D. Per the germline V gene, CDR1 is SGHAT and CDR2 is FQNNGV. V was cut by 0 bases and J by 5 bases, with 13 bases left in between. This CDR3 is 15 amino acids long.

V gene TRBV30 combines with J gene TRBJ2-7; D perhaps matches TRBD1 (6 bases). CDR3 size: 13 residues. CDR1 and CDR2 (germline): GTSNPN, SVGIG (reference sequence). Deletions cut 1 base from V and 1 base from J, with 8 bases between. The CDR3 DNA follows: TGTGCCTGGAGTGGAGACAGGTCCTACGAGCAGTACTTC. This sequence encodes CAWSGDRSYEQYF. Supplemented by reference TRBV30 and TRBJ2-7, the full variable domain reads SQTIHQWPATLVQPVGSPLSLECTVEGTSNPNLYWYRQAAGRGLQLLFYSVGIGQISSEVPQNLSASRPQDRQFILSSKKLLLSDSGFYLCAWSGDRSYEQYFGPGTRLTVT.

In its sample, this clone was seen a few times. This sequence joins TRBV2 and TRBJ2-1; 8 bases are a match to TRBD2. V lost 7 bases to trimming and J lost 4 bases; unmatched junction nucleotides: 15. The germline V gene has CDR1 SNHLY and CDR2 FYNNEI. This CDR3 spans 17 amino acids. The CDR3 sequence: CASTLKGSSSGYNEQFF. The CDR3, as DNA: TGTGCCAGCACCCTGAAGGGGTCGTCTAGCGGGTACAATGAGCAGTTCTTC.

V usage is TRBV4-2 and J usage is TRBJ1-1; perhaps TRBD1 as D (5 bases). V gave up 0 bases and J gave up 1 base, with 9 bases separating them. Germline V gives CDR1 LGHNA, CDR2 YNFKEQ. This CDR3 has 15 amino acids. CDR3 nucleotides: TGTGCCAGCAGCCAAGACGGGCAGGGGAACACTGAAGCTTTCTTT. This translates into CASSQDGQGNTEAFF.

This clone was observed a handful of times. The rearrangement links TRBV19 to TRBJ2-2; tentative D call: TRBD2 (6 bases). The V end was cut by 1 base, the J end by 2 bases, with 14 bases between. The CDR3 totals 17 residues. The germline CDR1 and CDR2 sequences are LNHDA and SQIVND (reference sequence). CDR3 bases: TGTGCCAGTAGTATAGGAGGAGGGGCGGGAAACACCGGGGAGCTGTTTTTT. Its protein product is CASSIGGGAGNTGELFF.

This clone was detected once. This chain joins TRBV30 and TRBJ1-6; the match to TRBD1 covers 8 bases. The CDR3 totals 16 residues. V shed 2 bases and J 3 bases; nucleotides not matched to a gene: 6. Per germline, CDR1 GTSNPN and CDR2 SVGIG (reference sequence). The CDR3, as DNA: TGTGCCTGGAGTACTATCACAGGGGGCTATAATTCACCCCTCCACTTT. This sequence encodes CAWSTITGGYNSPLHF.

The chain combines TRBV9 with TRBJ2-7; the D is unclear. The CDR3 has 14 residues. Germline loops: CDR1 SGDLS, CDR2 YYNGEE. V was clipped by 0 bases and J by 2 bases, with 9 bases between them. Here the CDR3 DNA reads TGTGCCAGCAGCGTAGACGGTTCGACCTACGAGCAGTACTTC. Its protein product is CASSVDGSTYEQYF.

The chain carries TRBV3-1 (or the pseudogene TRBV3-2) and TRBJ2-4; 7 nucleotides align to TRBD1. J was trimmed by 1 base and V by 4 bases; bases with no gene match: 4. CDR1 is LGHDT and CDR2 is YNNKEL in the germline V gene (reference sequence). This CDR3 is built from 15 residues. The CDR3 region has the DNA TGTGCCAGCAGCCGCCTACAGGGGGCCAAAAACATTCAGTACTTC. This sequence encodes CASSRLQGAKNIQYF.

The CDR3 sequence: CSVHRGQETQYF. CDR3 sequence (DNA): TGCAGCGTCCACAGGGGGCAAGAGACCCAGTACTTC. The rearrangement links TRBV29-1 to TRBJ2-5, with 8 bases fitting TRBD1. This CDR3 is 12 amino acids long. CDR1 and CDR2 (germline): SQVTM, ANQGSEA. Unmatched junction bases numbered 2, after V lost 6 bases and J lost 2 bases.

The chain is built from TRBV30 and TRBJ1-2; weak D call: TRBD1 (6 bases). V lost 4 bases and J lost 0, with 15 bases in between. This CDR3 has 15 amino acids. The germline V gene encodes CDR1 GTSNPN and CDR2 SVGIG (reference sequence). CDR3 residues: CAWTGDNLANYGYTF. The DNA for the CDR3 is TGTGCCTGGACAGGGGATAACTTAGCTAACTATGGCTACACCTTC.

The rearrangement links TRBV5-4 to TRBJ2-5, with TRBD2 matching over 14 bases. With 0 bases clipped from V and 5 bases from J, the junction kept 3 bases outside the gene matches. The CDR3 loop spans 16 amino acids. The germline gives CDR1 SGHNT, CDR2 YYREEE (reference sequence). CDR3 protein: CASSLEGLAGVETQYF. In DNA, the CDR3 is TGTGCCAGCAGCTTGGAGGGACTAGCGGGAGTGGAGACCCAGTACTTC. The full variable domain, its missing parts supplied by reference TRBV5-4 and TRBJ2-5, is ETGVTQSPTHLIKTRGQQVTLRCSSQSGHNTVSWYQQALGQGPQFIFQYYREEENGRGNFPPRFSGLQFPNYSSELNVNALELDDSALYLCASSLEGLAGVETQYFGPGTRLLVL.

V usage is TRBV4-2 and J usage is TRBJ1-5, with D perhaps matching TRBD1 (5 bases). In germline, CDR1 is LGHNA, CDR2 YNFKEQ. V lost 4 bases and J 2 bases, leaving 15 bases between the germline ends. The CDR3 has 16 amino acids. The CDR3 protein is CASSPGRGNGNQPQHF. The CDR3 region has the DNA TGTGCCAGCAGCCCAGGACGGGGGAACGGCAATCAGCCCCAGCATTTT.

This chain joins TRBV19 and TRBJ2-3, with 14 bases matching TRBD2. The CDR3 totals 17 residues. V dropped 5 bases and J dropped 3; count of bases not matched to a gene: 7. Germline lookup yields CDR1 LNHDA and CDR2 SQIVND (reference sequence). The DNA of the CDR3 is TGTGCCAGTAGTCCGGGACTAGCGGGAGCGGGAACAGATACGCAGTATTTT. This encodes CASSPGLAGAGTDTQYF. Supplemented by reference TRBV19 and TRBJ2-3, the full variable domain reads DGGITQSPKYLFRKEGQNVTLSCEQNLNHDAMYWYRQDPGQGLRLIYYSQIVNDFQKGDIAEGYSVSREKKESFPLTVTSAQKNPTAFYLCASSPGLAGAGTDTQYFGPGTRLTVL.